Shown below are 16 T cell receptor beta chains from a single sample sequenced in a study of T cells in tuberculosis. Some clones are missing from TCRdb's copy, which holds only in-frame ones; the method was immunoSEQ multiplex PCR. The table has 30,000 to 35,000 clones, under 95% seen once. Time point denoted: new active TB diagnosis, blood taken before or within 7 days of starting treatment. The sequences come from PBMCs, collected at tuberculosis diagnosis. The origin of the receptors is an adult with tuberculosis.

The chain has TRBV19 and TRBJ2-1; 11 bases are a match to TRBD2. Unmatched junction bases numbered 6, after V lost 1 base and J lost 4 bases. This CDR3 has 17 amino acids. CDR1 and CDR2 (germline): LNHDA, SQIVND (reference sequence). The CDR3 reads CASSIVPGLAVYNEQFF. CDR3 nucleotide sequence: TGTGCCAGTAGTATAGTTCCGGGACTAGCGGTATACAATGAGCAGTTCTTC. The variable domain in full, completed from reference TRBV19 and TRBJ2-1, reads DGGITQSPKYLFRKEGQNVTLSCEQNLNHDAMYWYRQDPGQGLRLIYYSQIVNDFQKGDIAEGYSVSREKKESFPLTVTSAQKNPTAFYLCASSIVPGLAVYNEQFFGPGTRLTVL.

The CDR3 spells CASGRNSFQEQYF. In DNA form, the CDR3 reads TGTGCCAGCGGTCGGAACAGCTTCCAGGAGCAGTACTTC. This sequence joins TRBV2 and TRBJ2-7; D uncertain. Germline CDR1 is SNHLY and CDR2 is FYNNEI. The CDR3 runs 13 residues. V was trimmed by 8 bases and J by 7 bases, leaving 18 bases between them. The entire variable domain, with the rest obtained from reference TRBV2 and TRBJ2-7, is as follows: EPEVTQTPSHQVTQMGQEVILRCVPISNHLYFYWYRQILGQKVEFLVSFYNNEISEKSEIFDDQFSVERPDGSNFTLKIRSTKLEDSAMYFCASGRNSFQEQYFGPGTRLTVT.

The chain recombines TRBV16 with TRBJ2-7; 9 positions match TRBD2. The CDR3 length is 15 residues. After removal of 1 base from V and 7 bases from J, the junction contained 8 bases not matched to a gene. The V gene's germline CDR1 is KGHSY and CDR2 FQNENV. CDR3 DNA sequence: TGTGCCAGCAGCCAATGGTCTAGCGGGACGAGGGAGCAGTACTTC. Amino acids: CASSQWSSGTREQYF.

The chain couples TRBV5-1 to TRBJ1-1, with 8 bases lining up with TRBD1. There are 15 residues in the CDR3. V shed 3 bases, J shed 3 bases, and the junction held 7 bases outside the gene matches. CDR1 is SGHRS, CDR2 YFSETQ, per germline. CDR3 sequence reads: CASSSRQGMDTEAFF. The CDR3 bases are TGCGCCAGCAGCTCTCGACAGGGGATGGACACTGAAGCTTTCTTT.

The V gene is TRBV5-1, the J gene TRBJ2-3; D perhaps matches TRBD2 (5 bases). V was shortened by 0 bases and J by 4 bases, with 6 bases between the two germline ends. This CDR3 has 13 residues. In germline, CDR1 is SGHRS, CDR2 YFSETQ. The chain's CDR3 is CASSLAGADTQYF. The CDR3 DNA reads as TGCGCCAGCAGCTTGGCCGGGGCAGATACGCAGTATTTT.

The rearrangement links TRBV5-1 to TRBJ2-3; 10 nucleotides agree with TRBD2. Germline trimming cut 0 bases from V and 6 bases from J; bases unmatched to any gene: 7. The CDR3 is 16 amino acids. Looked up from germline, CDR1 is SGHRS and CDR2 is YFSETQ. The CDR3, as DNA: TGCGCCAGCAGCTTGGGGGCTAGCGGGAGTACGGATACGCAGTATTTT. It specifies CASSLGASGSTDTQYF.

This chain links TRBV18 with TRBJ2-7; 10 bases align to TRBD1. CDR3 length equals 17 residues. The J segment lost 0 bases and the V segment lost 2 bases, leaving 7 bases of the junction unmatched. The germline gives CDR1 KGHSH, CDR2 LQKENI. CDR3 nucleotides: TGTGCCAGCTCACCAGGGATGGGACAGGGGACCTCCTACGAGCAGTACTTC. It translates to CASSPGMGQGTSYEQYF.

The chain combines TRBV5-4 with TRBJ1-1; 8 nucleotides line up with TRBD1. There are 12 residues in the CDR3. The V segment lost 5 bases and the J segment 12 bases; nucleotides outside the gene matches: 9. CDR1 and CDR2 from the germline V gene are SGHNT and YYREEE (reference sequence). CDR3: CASSLGQGASFF. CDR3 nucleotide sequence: TGTGCCAGCAGTCTAGGACAGGGTGCATCTTTCTTT.

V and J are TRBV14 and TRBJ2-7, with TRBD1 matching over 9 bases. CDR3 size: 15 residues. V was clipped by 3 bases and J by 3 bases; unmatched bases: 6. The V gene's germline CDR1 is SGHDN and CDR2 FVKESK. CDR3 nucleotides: TGTGCCAGCAGCCAGACAGGGGGGCTCCACTACGAGCAGTACTTC. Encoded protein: CASSQTGGLHYEQYF.

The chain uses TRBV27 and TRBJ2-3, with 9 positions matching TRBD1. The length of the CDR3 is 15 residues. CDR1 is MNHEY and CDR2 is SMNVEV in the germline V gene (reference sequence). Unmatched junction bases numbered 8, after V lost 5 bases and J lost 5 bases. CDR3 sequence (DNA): TGTGCCAGCAGTGATAGACAGGGGGTTTTAGATACGCAGTATTTT. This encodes CASSDRQGVLDTQYF.

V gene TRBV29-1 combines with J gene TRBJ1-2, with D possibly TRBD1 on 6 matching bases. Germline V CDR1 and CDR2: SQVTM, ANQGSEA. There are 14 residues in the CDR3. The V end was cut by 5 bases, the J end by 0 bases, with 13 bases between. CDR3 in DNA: TGCAGCGTTCAAAACAGGGCCGCTAACTATGGCTACACCTTC. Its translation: CSVQNRAANYGYTF. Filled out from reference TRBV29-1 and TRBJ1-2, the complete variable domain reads SAVISQKPSRDICQRGTSLTIQCQVDSQVTMMFWYRQQPGQSLTLIATANQGSEATYESGFVIDKFPISRPNLTFSTLTVSNMSPEDSSIYLCSVQNRAANYGYTFGSGTRLTVV.

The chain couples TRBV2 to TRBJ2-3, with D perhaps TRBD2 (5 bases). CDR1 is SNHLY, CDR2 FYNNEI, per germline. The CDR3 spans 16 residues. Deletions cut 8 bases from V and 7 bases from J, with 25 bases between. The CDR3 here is CASPPEGTEEINTQYF. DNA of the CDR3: TGTGCCAGCCCCCCAGAAGGCACGGAGGAGATAAATACGCAGTATTTT.

CDR3 loop: CAISEAGSYYNEQFF. CDR3 nucleotides: TGTGCCATCAGTGAGGCCGGGAGTTACTACAATGAGCAGTTCTTC. The chain is built from TRBV10-3 and TRBJ2-1; tentatively, D is TRBD2 (6 bases). In germline, CDR1 is ENHRY, CDR2 SYGVKD. V was clipped by 2 bases and J by 3 bases, with 11 bases between them. This CDR3 spans 15 amino acids.

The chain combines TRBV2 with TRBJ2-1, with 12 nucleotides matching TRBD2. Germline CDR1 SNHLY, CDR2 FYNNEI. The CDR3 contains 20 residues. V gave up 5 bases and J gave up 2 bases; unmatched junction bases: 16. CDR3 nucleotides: TGTGCCAGCAGTCCGTGGGCTAGCGGGGGGGCCATAGCAACCTACAATGAGCAGTTCTTC. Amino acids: CASSPWASGGAIATYNEQFF.

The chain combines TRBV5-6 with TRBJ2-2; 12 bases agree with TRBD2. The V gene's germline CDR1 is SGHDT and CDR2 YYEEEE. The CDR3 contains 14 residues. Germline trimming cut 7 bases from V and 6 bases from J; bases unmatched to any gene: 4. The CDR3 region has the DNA TGTGCCAGCCGACTAGCGGGAGACCCCGGGGAGCTGTTTTTT. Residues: CASRLAGDPGELFF.

The CDR3 loop reads CASSLLGLGNEQFF. The CDR3 DNA reads TGTGCCAGCAGTTTATTGGGACTAGGCAATGAGCAGTTCTTC. This chain links TRBV28 with TRBJ2-1; the match to TRBD2 covers 8 bases. The CDR3 spans 14 residues. Germline V lookup: CDR1 MDHEN, CDR2 SYDVKM. V lost 1 base and J lost 6; bases outside the gene matches: 2.